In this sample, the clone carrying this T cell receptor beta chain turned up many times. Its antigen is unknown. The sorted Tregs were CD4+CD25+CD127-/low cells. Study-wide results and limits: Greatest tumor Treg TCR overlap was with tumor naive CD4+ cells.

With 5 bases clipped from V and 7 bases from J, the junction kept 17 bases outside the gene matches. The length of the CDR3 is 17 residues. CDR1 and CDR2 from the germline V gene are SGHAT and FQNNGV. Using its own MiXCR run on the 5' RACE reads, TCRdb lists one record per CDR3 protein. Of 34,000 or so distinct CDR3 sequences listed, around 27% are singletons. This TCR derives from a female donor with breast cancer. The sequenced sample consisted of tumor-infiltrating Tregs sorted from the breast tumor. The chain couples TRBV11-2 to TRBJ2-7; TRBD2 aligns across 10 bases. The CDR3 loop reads CASSPHLSSGRAWEQYF. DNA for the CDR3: TGTGCCAGCAGCCCCCACCTCTCCAGCGGGAGGGCGTGGGAGCAGTACTTC.